Each of the 12 T cell receptor beta chains below was sequenced from the same sample in a study of shared clonotypes between healthy human individuals. Only in-frame clones appear in the TCRdb table, and some are missing; sequencing was by immunoSEQ multiplex PCR. This table holds about 490,000 clones, around 73% found once. Sequenced sample: PBMCs. The receptor set was obtained from a woman in her forties in good health. Some clones in this sample may be carry-over from other donors' samples.

The chain is built from TRBV28 and TRBJ1-2; D might be TRBD1 (6 bases). The CDR3 covers 13 residues. Germline assignment: CDR1 MDHEN and CDR2 SYDVKM. V was pared by 8 bases and J by 2 bases, with 12 bases between. CDR3 region: CASSYGQNYGYTF. For the CDR3, the DNA is TGTGCCAGCTCCTACGGACAGAACTATGGCTACACCTTC.

The genes are TRBV7-9 and TRBJ2-1, with 8 bases matching TRBD2. The CDR3 loop spans 16 amino acids. The germline gives CDR1 SEHNR, CDR2 FQNEAQ (reference sequence). V lost 5 bases to trimming and J lost 2 bases; unmatched junction nucleotides: 8. CDR3 bases: TGTGCCAGCAGCAAAACTAGCGGAGGGACCTACAATGAGCAGTTCTTC. This gives the protein CASSKTSGGTYNEQFF.

This rearrangement joins TRBV18 to TRBJ2-3; unclear D gene. Germline assignment: CDR1 KGHSH and CDR2 LQKENI. Trimming removed 2 bases from V and 6 bases from J, with 9 bases in between. CDR3 size: 13 residues. The CDR3 sequence is CASSPTLRDTQYF. The DNA of the CDR3 is TGTGCCAGCTCACCAACCCTTAGGGATACGCAGTATTTT.

V and J are TRBV5-1 and TRBJ2-1, with D uncertain. This CDR3 region has 13 residues. In germline, CDR1 is SGHRS, CDR2 YFSETQ. V gave up 0 bases and J gave up 6 bases, with 7 bases separating them. As DNA, the CDR3 is TGCGCCAGCAGCTTGGCCGAAAGCAATGAGCAGTTCTTC. This gives the protein CASSLAESNEQFF.

This chain uses TRBV5-4 with TRBJ2-3; TRBD2 agrees at 10 bases. The CDR3 is 16 residues long. In germline, CDR1 is SGHNT, CDR2 YYREEE (reference sequence). With 4 bases clipped from V and 4 bases from J, the junction kept 9 bases outside the gene matches. The CDR3 spells CASSTPLAGVADTQYF. The CDR3, as DNA: TGTGCCAGCAGCACCCCGCTAGCGGGAGTGGCAGATACGCAGTATTTT. Complete variable domain (other parts from reference TRBV5-4 and TRBJ2-3): ETGVTQSPTHLIKTRGQQVTLRCSSQSGHNTVSWYQQALGQGPQFIFQYYREEENGRGNFPPRFSGLQFPNYSSELNVNALELDDSALYLCASSTPLAGVADTQYFGPGTRLTVL.

The chain combines TRBV5-4 with TRBJ1-1; 10 positions agree with TRBD1. CDR3 size: 15 residues. V trimming: 4 bases; J trimming: 5 bases; junction bases outside the gene matches: 8. Germline CDR1 is SGHNT and CDR2 is YYREEE (reference sequence). The CDR3 is CASSHRQGASTEAFF. CDR3 sequence (DNA): TGTGCCAGCAGCCACCGACAGGGGGCTAGTACTGAAGCTTTCTTT.

This clone was observed a single time. The chain couples TRBV7-6 to TRBJ2-7; 9 bases fit TRBD1. Germline lookup yields CDR1 SGHVS and CDR2 FNYEAQ. The CDR3 sequence is 14 residues long. V shed 4 bases and J 7 bases; nucleotides not matched to a gene: 8. The CDR3 region is CASSSPGQGGEQYF. In DNA form, the CDR3 reads TGTGCCAGCAGCTCGCCGGGACAGGGTGGGGAGCAGTACTTC.

The chain combines TRBV5-1 with TRBJ2-7; TRBD2 might be the D (6 bases). Germline values: CDR1 SGHRS, CDR2 YFSETQ. This CDR3 comprises 14 residues. Trimming removed 5 bases from V and 0 bases from J, with 12 bases in between. CDR3 DNA: TGCGCCAGCAGAGGTGATAGCGGCTCCTACGAGCAGTACTTC. Translating it yields CASRGDSGSYEQYF.

The chain has TRBV11-2 and TRBJ2-1, with 8 bases matching TRBD1. Germline values: CDR1 SGHAT, CDR2 FQNNGV. With V trimmed by 5 bases and J by 4 bases, 7 bases remained unmatched. The length of the CDR3 is 15 residues. CDR3 coding DNA: TGTGCCAGCAGCCTCCAGGGGGCTCGGTACAATGAGCAGTTCTTC. Protein product: CASSLQGARYNEQFF.

This chain connects TRBV7-2 to TRBJ1-5, with D possibly being TRBD1 (5 bases). The CDR3 length is 14 residues. The germline V gene encodes CDR1 SGHTA and CDR2 FQGNSA. Trimming took off 1 base at V and 6 bases at J, with 10 bases between the two ends. The CDR3, as DNA: TGTGCCAGCAGCTTAGTGCCAGGGAGTCAGCCCCAGCATTTT. Its translation is CASSLVPGSQPQHF.

This clone was seen only a few times. The identical CDR3 is also encoded by other nucleotide sequences in the sample. CDR3 coding DNA: TGTGCCAGCAGTTTGGGGACGGTGAACACTGAAGCTTTCTTT. Its translation is CASSLGTVNTEAFF. The chain links TRBV2 to TRBJ1-1, with D tentatively TRBD1 (5 bases). The germline V and J ends were trimmed by 5 bases and 0 bases, with 10 bases remaining between them. The CDR3 runs 14 residues. In germline, CDR1 is SNHLY, CDR2 FYNNEI. Complete variable domain (other parts from reference TRBV2 and TRBJ1-1): EPEVTQTPSHQVTQMGQEVILRCVPISNHLYFYWYRQILGQKVEFLVSFYNNEISEKSEIFDDQFSVERPDGSNFTLKIRSTKLEDSAMYFCASSLGTVNTEAFFGQGTRLTVV.

CDR3 amino acids: CASSSGLGGGYTF. The CDR3 nucleotides read TGTGCCAGCAGTTCGGGTTTGGGGGGTGGCTACACCTTC. The chain is built from TRBV28 and TRBJ1-2; a weak D match, TRBD1 (5 bases). Trimming removed 4 bases from V and 7 bases from J, with 13 bases in between. The V gene's germline CDR1 is MDHEN and CDR2 SYDVKM. This CDR3 contains 13 residues.